Listed below are T cell receptor beta chains from one sample, sequenced in a study of T cells in Graves' hyperthyroidism and ophthalmopathy. MiXCR, run by TCRdb on the multiplex PCR reads, gives a single entry per CDR3 protein. The data contain about 420,000 distinct CDR3 sequences, approximately 14% of them singletons. The sequenced material came from blood. The receptor source for this set is a woman aged 18-29 years with Graves' hyperthyroidism. Each CDR3 is given with its conserved first and last residue. The D gene is left open where the match is weak. Clone size, where shown, is once, few, many, or a class for clones that have expanded.

abundance: many; d_gene: TRBD1; j_gene: TRBJ1-2; v_gene: TRBV4-1; CDR3nt: TGCGCCAGCAGCCAACCGACAGGGGAAGATGGCTACACCTTC; CDR3aa: CASSQPTGEDGYTF
abundance: few; d_gene: NA; j_gene: TRBJ1-5; v_gene: TRBV30; CDR3nt: TGTGCCTGGAAGCCTCCGGGGACTCAGCCCCAGCATTTT; CDR3aa: CAWKPPGTQPQHF
abundance: many; d_gene: NA; j_gene: TRBJ2-7; v_gene: TRBV9; CDR3nt: TGTGCCAGCAGCGTAGGGCTAGCGTCCTCCTACGAGCAGTACTTC; CDR3aa: CASSVGLASSYEQYF
abundance: many; d_gene: TRBD1; j_gene: TRBJ2-4; v_gene: TRBV15; CDR3nt: TGTGCCACCAGCAGAGTAGTGGACAGGGCCGGCGCAGCCAAAAACATTCAGTACTTC; CDR3aa: CATSRVVDRAGAAKNIQYF
abundance: NA; d_gene: TRBD1; j_gene: TRBJ1-1; v_gene: TRBV19; CDR3nt: TGTGCCAGTAGTATTCGAGGCAGGGGGCGCGTCCCGAACACTGAAGCTTTCTTT; CDR3aa: CASSIRGRGRVPNTEAFF
abundance: many; d_gene: NA; j_gene: TRBJ1-6; v_gene: TRBV28; CDR3nt: TGTGCCAGCAGTTTAGGGGGACCCCTCCACTTT; CDR3aa: CASSLGGPLHF
abundance: NA; d_gene: NA; j_gene: TRBJ2-7; v_gene: TRBV2; CDR3nt: TGTGCCAGCAACCTCTACGAGCAGTACTTC; CDR3aa: CASNLYEQYF
abundance: many; d_gene: TRBD2; j_gene: TRBJ2-7; v_gene: TRBV6-1; CDR3nt: TGTGCCAGCAGGGGGACTAGCGGGGACTACGAGCAGTACTTC; CDR3aa: CASRGTSGDYEQYF
abundance: many; d_gene: TRBD1; j_gene: TRBJ2-7; v_gene: TRBV5-1; CDR3nt: TGCGCCAGCATCCCGGGACAGGGTGCCAACGAGCAGTACTTC; CDR3aa: CASIPGQGANEQYF
abundance: NA; d_gene: NA; j_gene: TRBJ2-2; v_gene: TRBV7-9; CDR3nt: TGTGCCAGCAGCCTCCTGAAGCAGCTCGTAGCCGGGGAGCTGTTTTTT; CDR3aa: CASSLLKQLVAGELFF
abundance: few; d_gene: NA; j_gene: TRBJ2-7; v_gene: TRBV9; CDR3nt: TGTGCCAGCAGCGCGGACTTGGGGGAGTACAACGAGCAGTACTTC; CDR3aa: CASSADLGEYNEQYF
abundance: NA; d_gene: NA; j_gene: TRBJ2-7; v_gene: TRBV30; CDR3nt: TGTGCCTGGAGTCCTCTTTCGATAGGGGAGCAGTACTTC; CDR3aa: CAWSPLSIGEQYF
abundance: many; d_gene: NA; j_gene: TRBJ1-5; v_gene: TRBV11-2; CDR3nt: TGTGCCAGCAGCTTAGTGGGGACATATCAGCCCCAGCATTTT; CDR3aa: CASSLVGTYQPQHF
abundance: many; d_gene: NA; j_gene: TRBJ2-2; v_gene: TRBV7-2; CDR3nt: TGTGCCAGCAGCTTAACTAGGGATTACCCCAGGTCCGGGGAGCTGTTTTTT; CDR3aa: CASSLTRDYPRSGELFF
abundance: NA; d_gene: NA; j_gene: TRBJ2-2; v_gene: TRBV10-1; CDR3nt: TGCGCCAGCAGGCCCCGAATGAACACCGGGGAGCTGTTTTTT; CDR3aa: CASRPRMNTGELFF
abundance: many; d_gene: TRBD1; j_gene: TRBJ1-2; v_gene: TRBV12-3/TRBV12-4; CDR3nt: TGTGCCAGCAGAAGAGGGACAGGAGAAGGCTACACCTTC; CDR3aa: CASRRGTGEGYTF
abundance: NA; d_gene: NA; j_gene: TRBJ1-5; v_gene: TRBV9; CDR3nt: TGTGCCAGCAGCGTAGGGGACGGCAATCAGCCCCAGCATTTT; CDR3aa: CASSVGDGNQPQHF
abundance: many; d_gene: NA; j_gene: TRBJ2-5; v_gene: TRBV11-3; CDR3nt: TGTGCCAGCAGCCCGGAGGGAAGTTGGGGAGAGACCCAGTACTTC; CDR3aa: CASSPEGSWGETQYF
abundance: NA; d_gene: NA; j_gene: TRBJ2-5; v_gene: TRBV6-1; CDR3nt: TGTGCCAGCAGTAGACCCAACCGGGAGACCCAGTACTTC; CDR3aa: CASSRPNRETQYF
abundance: many; d_gene: TRBD1; j_gene: TRBJ2-3; v_gene: TRBV5-1; CDR3nt: TGCGCCAGCACATTATACGGGACAGGGAGCACAGATACGCAGTATTTT; CDR3aa: CASTLYGTGSTDTQYF
abundance: NA; d_gene: TRBD1; j_gene: TRBJ2-5; v_gene: TRBV29-1; CDR3nt: TGCAGCGTTGTGGACAGGGAAGAGACCCAGTACTTC; CDR3aa: CSVVDREETQYF
abundance: NA; d_gene: TRBD1; j_gene: TRBJ1-6; v_gene: TRBV7-9; CDR3nt: TGTGCCAGCAGCTCGGGACAGGGGGTCAGCTCCTATAATTCACCCCTCCACTTT; CDR3aa: CASSSGQGVSSYNSPLHF
abundance: NA; d_gene: NA; j_gene: TRBJ1-5; v_gene: TRBV5-5; CDR3nt: TGTGCCAGCAGCTTACCCGGCACAGGGTACTCCAATCAGCCCCAGCATTTT; CDR3aa: CASSLPGTGYSNQPQHF
abundance: NA; d_gene: TRBD2; j_gene: TRBJ2-7; v_gene: TRBV7-2; CDR3nt: TGTGCCAGCAGCATCTTTCCGGGACTAGGGTTCTACGAGCAGTACTTC; CDR3aa: CASSIFPGLGFYEQYF
abundance: few; d_gene: NA; j_gene: TRBJ2-4; v_gene: TRBV5-1; CDR3nt: TGCGCCAGCAGCTTAGCCTCAGCCAAAAACATTCAGTACTTC; CDR3aa: CASSLASAKNIQYF
abundance: NA; d_gene: NA; j_gene: TRBJ2-1; v_gene: TRBV6-1; CDR3nt: TGTGCCAGCAGGGAAGGCGGGCTACAGTTCTTC; CDR3aa: CASREGGLQFF
abundance: many; d_gene: NA; j_gene: TRBJ2-3; v_gene: TRBV5-1; CDR3nt: TGCGCCAGCAGCAGAACCACAGATACGCAGTATTTT; CDR3aa: CASSRTTDTQYF
abundance: many; d_gene: NA; j_gene: TRBJ1-1; v_gene: TRBV11-2; CDR3nt: TGTGCCAGCAGGATGGCGGGTACTGAAGCTTTCTTT; CDR3aa: CASRMAGTEAFF
abundance: many; d_gene: NA; j_gene: TRBJ2-7; v_gene: TRBV5-1; CDR3nt: TGCGCCAGCAGCTTGGAAGCGGTGAACTACGAGCAGTACTTC; CDR3aa: CASSLEAVNYEQYF
abundance: NA; d_gene: NA; j_gene: TRBJ2-1; v_gene: TRBV7-9; CDR3nt: TGTGCCACCGGAGGGACTCTATACAATGAGCAGTTCTTC; CDR3aa: CATGGTLYNEQFF
abundance: few; d_gene: NA; j_gene: TRBJ1-3; v_gene: TRBV10-2; CDR3nt: TGCGCCAGCAGTGAGCCGGGTCGGAACTCTGGAAACACCATATATTTT; CDR3aa: CASSEPGRNSGNTIYF
abundance: many; d_gene: TRBD2; j_gene: TRBJ2-5; v_gene: TRBV28; CDR3nt: TGTGCCAGCAGTTTAAGACTAGCGGGGATCCAAGAGACCCAGTACTTC; CDR3aa: CASSLRLAGIQETQYF
abundance: many; d_gene: TRBD1; j_gene: TRBJ1-6; v_gene: TRBV28; CDR3nt: TGTGCCAGCAGTCGGGACAGGGGCTGGAATTCACCCCTCCACTTT; CDR3aa: CASSRDRGWNSPLHF
abundance: many; d_gene: NA; j_gene: TRBJ2-2; v_gene: TRBV11-2; CDR3nt: TGTGCCAGCAGCTTAGTGTCACTGAACACCGGGGAGCTGTTTTTT; CDR3aa: CASSLVSLNTGELFF
abundance: NA; d_gene: NA; j_gene: TRBJ1-1; v_gene: TRBV2; CDR3nt: TGTGCCAGCAGCGCTCGGGTTATGACCACTGAAGCTTTCTTT; CDR3aa: CASSARVMTTEAFF
abundance: many; d_gene: TRBD2; j_gene: TRBJ2-3; v_gene: TRBV20-1; CDR3nt: TGCAGTGCTAACAAAGGACTAGGCGCTACGCAGTATTTT; CDR3aa: CSANKGLGATQYF
abundance: NA; d_gene: TRBD2; j_gene: TRBJ2-1; v_gene: TRBV10-1; CDR3nt: TGCGCCAGCAGTGAAGGTGGCGGGAGTTACAATGAGCAGTTCTTC; CDR3aa: CASSEGGGSYNEQFF